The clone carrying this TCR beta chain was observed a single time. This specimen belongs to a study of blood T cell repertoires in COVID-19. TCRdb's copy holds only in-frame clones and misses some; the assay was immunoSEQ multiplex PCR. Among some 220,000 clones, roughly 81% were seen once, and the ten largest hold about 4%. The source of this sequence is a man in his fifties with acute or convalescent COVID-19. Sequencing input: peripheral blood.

The CDR3 loop is CASSLEGGVIQYF. In nucleotides, the CDR3 is TGTGCCAGCAGCTTGGAAGGGGGGGTCATTCAGTACTTC. The gene calls are TRBV5-8 and TRBJ2-4; D is perhaps TRBD2 (7 bases). Trimming stripped 0 bases from V and 9 bases from J, with 10 bases between. Germline lookup yields CDR1 SGHTS and CDR2 YDEGEE. The CDR3 length is 13 residues.